This TCR beta chain was sequenced during a study of shared clonotypes between healthy human individuals. Study-wide results and caveats: Investigators expected sequencing depth to affect clonotype sharing among donors.

TCRdb keeps only in-frame clones here, not all; method: immunoSEQ multiplex PCR. The sample lists about 1 million clones, approximately 80% occurring once. Concerning this clone itself: The antigen remains unidentified.

V was trimmed by 5 bases and J by 6 bases, leaving 12 bases between them. CDR3 length equals 13 residues. Germline CDR1 and CDR2: MNHEY and SMNVEV (reference sequence). This clonotype originated in a man between 18 and 29 years old in good health. Some clones in this sample may be carry-over from other donors' samples. This chain connects TRBV27 to TRBJ2-3; D is unclear. Sample: memory CD4+ T cells from PBMCs. Regarding subset: CD45RA-negative fraction. The DNA for the CDR3 is TGTGCCAGCAGTCGCCGAAGCGAGGATACGCAGTATTTT. Protein product: CASSRRSEDTQYF.